These T cell receptor beta chains were read from a single sample in a study of immune cell composition in non-small cell lung cancer. Sequencing was performed with immunoSEQ multiplex PCR; in TCRdb, only in-frame clones are kept and a portion is missing. This table holds 14,000 to 15,000 clones, roughly two thirds found once. The source material was lung tumor tissue. All receptors come from a human donor with non-small cell lung cancer. Each CDR3 is given with its conserved first and last residue. The order of the fields is clone size, J gene, V gene, D gene, CDR3 DNA, CDR3 protein. A D gene is named only where the DNA matches it firmly. The size entry is marked missing in some rows and otherwise reads once, few, many or a size class.

. | TRBJ2-5 | TRBV6-5 | . | TGTGCCAGCAGTTACACGACTAGTGAGACCCAGTACTTC | CASSYTTSETQYF
. | TRBJ2-5 | TRBV6-6 | . | TGTGCCAGCAGTTACTCTAGAGATCAAGAGACCCAGTACTTC | CASSYSRDQETQYF
. | TRBJ2-7 | TRBV19 | TRBD2 | TGTGCCAGTCAACTACTAGCGGGGGTTACCTACGAGCAGTACTTC | CASQLLAGVTYEQYF
. | TRBJ1-2 | TRBV5-5 | TRBD1 | TGTGCCAGCAGCTCCACAGGGGACCCTAACTATGGCTACACCTTC | CASSSTGDPNYGYTF
. | TRBJ1-5 | TRBV5-6 | . | TGTGCCAGCAGCTTGAAGGGGCAGGGGCGAAGCCAGCCCCAGCATTTT | CASSLKGQGRSQPQHF
. | TRBJ2-7 | TRBV9 | TRBD1 | TGTGCCAGCAGCCCGGACAGGGTGGGGGCAGATGAGCAGTACTTC | CASSPDRVGADEQYF
few | TRBJ1-1 | TRBV7-9 | . | TGTGCCAGCGGGGGGGAGGGGATGAACACTGAAGCTTTCTTT | CASGGEGMNTEAFF
. | TRBJ1-2 | TRBV9 | TRBD1 | TGTGCCAGCAGCGTATTCGGGGGCCCCACAGCGACAGGGATGGGCTATGGCTACACCTTC | CASSVFGGPTATGMGYGYTF
. | TRBJ2-7 | TRBV7-3 | . | TGTGCCAGCAGCTTCTCGGGACACAGATACGAGCAGTACTTC | CASSFSGHRYEQYF
. | TRBJ2-1 | TRBV5-1 | TRBD2 | TGCGCCAGCAATCGGGGCGGGGGAGGGAATGAGCAGTTCTTC | CASNRGGGGNEQFF
. | TRBJ2-1 | TRBV11-2 | . | TGTGCCAGCTCCAATCGACTAATTGGAAATGAGCAGTTCTTC | CASSNRLIGNEQFF
. | TRBJ2-2 | TRBV6-1 | TRBD1 | TGTGCCAGCCCGAGGGACAGGGGGGACACCGGGGAGCTGTTTTTT | CASPRDRGDTGELFF
. | TRBJ1-2 | TRBV7-3 | TRBD1 | TGTGCCAGCAGCTTAAGAGGGGGCGGACCCCTATGGAGCTACACCTTC | CASSLRGGGPLWSYTF
. | TRBJ2-6 | TRBV18 | . | TGTGCCAGCTCAAAGACAGGTCCTCGCGGCTCTGGGGCCAACGTCCTGACTTTC | CASSKTGPRGSGANVLTF
. | TRBJ2-2 | TRBV29-1 | . | TGCAGCGCTCAGGGTTACGGGGAGCTGTTTTTT | CSAQGYGELFF
. | TRBJ2-1 | TRBV7-2 | . | TGTGCCAGTTCCACGAGAGCGAACTACAATGAGCAGTTCTTC | CASSTRANYNEQFF